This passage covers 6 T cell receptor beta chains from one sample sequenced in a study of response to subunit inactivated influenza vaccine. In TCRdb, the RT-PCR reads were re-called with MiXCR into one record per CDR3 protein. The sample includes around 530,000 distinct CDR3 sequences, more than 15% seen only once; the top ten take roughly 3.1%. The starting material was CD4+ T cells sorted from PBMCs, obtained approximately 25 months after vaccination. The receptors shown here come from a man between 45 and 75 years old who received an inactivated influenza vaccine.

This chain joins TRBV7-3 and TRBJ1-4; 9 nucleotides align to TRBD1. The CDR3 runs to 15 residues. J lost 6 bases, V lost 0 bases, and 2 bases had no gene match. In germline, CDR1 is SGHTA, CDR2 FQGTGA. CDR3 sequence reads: CASSLTRDRDEKLFF. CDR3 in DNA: TGTGCCAGCAGCTTAACACGGGACAGGGATGAAAAACTGTTTTTT. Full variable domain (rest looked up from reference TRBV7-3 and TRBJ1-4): GAGVSQTPSNKVTEKGKYVELRCDPISGHTALYWYRQSLGQGPEFLIYFQGTGAADDSGLPNDRFFAVRPEGSVSTLKIQRTERGDSAVYLCASSLTRDRDEKLFFGSGTQLSVL.

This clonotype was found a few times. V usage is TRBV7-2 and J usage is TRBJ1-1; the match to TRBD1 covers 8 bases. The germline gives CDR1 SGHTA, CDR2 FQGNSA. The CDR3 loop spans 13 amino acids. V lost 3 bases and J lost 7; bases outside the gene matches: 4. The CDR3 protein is CASSFIGTGEAFF. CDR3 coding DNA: TGTGCCAGCAGCTTTATCGGGACAGGTGAAGCTTTCTTT. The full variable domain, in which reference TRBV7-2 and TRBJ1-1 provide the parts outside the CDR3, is GAGVSQSPSNKVTEKGKDVELRCDPISGHTALYWYRQSLGQGLEFLIYFQGNSAPDKSGLPSDRFSAERTGGSVSTLTIQRTQQEDSAVYLCASSFIGTGEAFFGQGTRLTVV.

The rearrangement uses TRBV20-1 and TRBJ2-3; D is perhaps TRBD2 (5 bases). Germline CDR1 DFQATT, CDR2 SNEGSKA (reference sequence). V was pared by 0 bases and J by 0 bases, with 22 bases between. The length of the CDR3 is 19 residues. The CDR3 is CSARDRGLRLAVSTDTQYF. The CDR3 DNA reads TGCAGTGCTAGAGACCGTGGCCTCCGGCTAGCAGTTAGCACAGATACGCAGTATTTT.

The CDR3 coding sequence is TGTGCCACCAGCGTAAGACGGATGGTTAATTCACCCCTCCACTTT. It yields the protein CATSVRRMVNSPLHF. The chain couples TRBV15 to TRBJ1-6; D unresolved. CDR3 size: 15 residues. With 5 bases removed from V and 6 bases from J, the gap between germline ends came to 14 bases. Germline assignment: CDR1 LNHNV and CDR2 YYDKDF (reference sequence).

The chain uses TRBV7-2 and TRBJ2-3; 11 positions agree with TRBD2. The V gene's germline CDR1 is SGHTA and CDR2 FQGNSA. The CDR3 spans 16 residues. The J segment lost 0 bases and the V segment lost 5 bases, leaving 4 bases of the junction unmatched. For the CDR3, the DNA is TGTGCCAGCAGCGTTAGCGGGGGGGGGAGCACAGATACGCAGTATTTT. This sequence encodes CASSVSGGGSTDTQYF.

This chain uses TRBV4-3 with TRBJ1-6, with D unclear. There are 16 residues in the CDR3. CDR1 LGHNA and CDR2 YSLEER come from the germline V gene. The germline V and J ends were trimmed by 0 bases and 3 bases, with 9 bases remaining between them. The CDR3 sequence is CASSQDVRNYNSPLHF. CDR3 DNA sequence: TGCGCCAGCAGCCAAGATGTCAGAAACTATAATTCACCCCTCCACTTT.